This T cell receptor beta chain was sequenced for a study of tumor and adjacent non-tumor tissue in lung cancer. Trimming removed 3 bases at V and 0 bases at J, with 10 bases between. The germline CDR1 and CDR2 sequences are SGHTS and YDEGEE. The CDR3 covers 14 residues. TCRbeta libraries were built with three rounds of nested PCR, modified from ARM-PCR. In TCRdb, the multiplex PCR reads were re-called with MiXCR into one record per CDR3 protein. The table lists 85,000 to 130,000 distinct CDR3 sequences, approximately 60% of them singletons. No cell sorting was done before RNA was extracted from the tissue. This non-tumor lung sample came from over 3 cm beyond the tumor edge.

V gene TRBV5-8 combines with J gene TRBJ2-7, with no clear D. Sequencing input: distant non-tumor lung tissue. This sequence was found in a man aged 25 to 40 with non-small cell lung cancer. CDR3 nucleotide sequence: TGTGCCAGCAGCTGGGTCGGAAGCTCCTACGAGCAGTACTTC. It codes for CASSWVGSSYEQYF. The entire variable domain, with the rest obtained from reference TRBV5-8 and TRBJ2-7, is as follows: EAGVTQSPTHLIKTRGQQATLRCSPISGHTSVYWYQQALGLGLQFLLWYDEGEERNRGNFPPRFSGRQFPNYSSELNVNALELEDSALYLCASSWVGSSYEQYFGPGTRLTVT.